The following is a T cell receptor beta chain sequence with its context. These data are taken from a study of blood T cell repertoires in COVID-19. The germline V gene encodes CDR1 MNHEY and CDR2 SVGAGI. Between the trimmed V and J ends, which lost 8 bases and 1 base, there was a span of 8 bases. The CDR3 is made up of 12 amino acids. This table comes from immunoSEQ multiplex PCR, and its TCRdb copy is limited to in-frame clones, with some not included. The sample includes about 280,000 clones, roughly 85% of them seen just once. The clonotype comes from a middle-aged man with active or convalescent COVID-19. Sample: peripheral blood. This sequence joins TRBV6-5 and TRBJ1-1; the D gene is possibly TRBD1 (5 bases). The CDR3 DNA sequence: TGTGCCAGCCGGGGGTGGAACACTGAAGCTTTCTTT. Translation gives CASRGWNTEAFF.